The present T cell receptor beta chain was sequenced within a study of blood T cell repertoires in COVID-19. In the authors' workflow: Amplifying reference gene primers gave estimates of nucleated cell counts. The data were produced by immunoSEQ multiplex PCR, yet TCRdb's version contains in-frame clones alone and is incomplete. V and J calls and clone size follow that table, whereas D and trimming were derived from the DNA. This table has about 160,000 clones, approximately 81% appearing once. Trimming pared 3 bases from V and 7 bases from J, leaving 9 bases between. There are 13 residues in the CDR3.

The sequence came from a man between 35 and 55 years old with acute or convalescent COVID-19. Sequencing was carried out using peripheral blood. This chain uses TRBV12-3 or TRBV12-4 with TRBJ2-2; possibly TRBD1 for D (5 bases). The CDR3 nucleotides are TGTGCCAGCAGTTTTCTCACAGGCGGGGAGCTGTTTTTT. The encoded protein is CASSFLTGGELFF.